What follows describes a single T cell receptor beta chain. Its antigen target is currently unknown. No quality values exist for individual bases; no much larger clone is one base distant. TCRbeta CDR3 regions were amplified from genomic DNA by means of the immunoSEQ Assay, a bias-controlled multiplex PCR. Per the authors' processing: Within the assay, amplification of reference gene primers was used to estimate how many nucleated cells each sample contained. To quantify the absolute abundance of each unique TCRbeta CDR3 rearrangement, sequence reads were collapsed and filtered. For each sample, productive Simpson clonality was calculated as the square root of Simpson's diversity index over productive rearrangements. TCRdb took this table from immuneACCESS and kept in-frame rearrangements with V and J called. Such tables lack part of the clones; where checked against another copy, unresolved V genes explain under half of the gap, and the rest is unexplained. That table furnishes V, J and clone size, whereas the DNA furnished D and trimming. For this sample there are 250,000 to 350,000 clones; 70% to 90% appear just once. The ten largest clonotypes hold 3.5% to 4.5% of the sample.

This entry is derived from a study of blood T cell repertoires in COVID-19 (dated by TCRdb to about 2020). The study in broad terms: Collaborator samples came from the United States, Italy and Spain and covered acute and convalescent phases of COVID-19. The prospective study material was composed of cDNA or gDNA derived from T cells, B-cell-depleted T cells, or PBMCs. Deeply sampled blood TCRbeta repertoires from subjects exposed to, actively infected with, or recovered from COVID-19 were included in the dataset. The repertoires were made available in a free public database intended to serve as a resource for research on the immune response to SARS-CoV-2. Samples came from the ongoing ImmuneRACE study (first 160 participants) plus 1,254 subjects from 6 global collaborators. Sample metadata almost always included a de-identified subject ID, COVID-19 status, age in years and sex. Where available, HLA class I and class II types were obtained from metadata supplied by the sample provider rather than from assay-based typing. General study outcomes and caveats: The amount of clinical and demographic metadata varied by source and participant and was provided uncurated.

From the cysteine up to the phenylalanine, the CDR3 has a length of 15 residues. The only DNA kept is the CDR3, 45 bases in frame from the first base. V and J are truncated by 6 bases and 1 base respectively, leaving an intervening sequence of 13 bases. CDR1 is given as SGHRS and CDR2 as YFSETQ, both from the germline V gene. Participants in the prospective study were enrolled through a virtual design, were aged about 18 to 89 years, and lived in about two dozen United States geographic areas. In the prospective study, participants were assigned to cohorts based on the clinical history participants reported in a screening survey and a study questionnaire. ImmuneRACE Cohort 3 recovered participants were defined by two consecutive negative NP/OP PCR tests, healthcare professional clearance, or symptom resolution. Each participant in the prospective study had whole blood, serum and a nasopharyngeal or oropharyngeal swab collected by mobile phlebotomists. Prospective study participants could optionally give additional blood draws and questionnaires over an approximately two-month period. Prospective study blood samples were shipped either frozen or at room temperature before DNA extraction.

The chain is assembled from TRBV5-1 and TRBJ2-2; D gene: possibly TRBD2, on 6 matching bases. The TCR comes from a young woman who had recovered from COVID-19. The sequenced sample consisted of PBMCs or T cells enriched from blood (not recorded which). The CDR3 sequence is CASNQQAGNTGELFF. In nucleotide form, the sequence is TGCGCCAGCAATCAACAAGCGGGGAACACCGGGGAGCTGTTTTTT.